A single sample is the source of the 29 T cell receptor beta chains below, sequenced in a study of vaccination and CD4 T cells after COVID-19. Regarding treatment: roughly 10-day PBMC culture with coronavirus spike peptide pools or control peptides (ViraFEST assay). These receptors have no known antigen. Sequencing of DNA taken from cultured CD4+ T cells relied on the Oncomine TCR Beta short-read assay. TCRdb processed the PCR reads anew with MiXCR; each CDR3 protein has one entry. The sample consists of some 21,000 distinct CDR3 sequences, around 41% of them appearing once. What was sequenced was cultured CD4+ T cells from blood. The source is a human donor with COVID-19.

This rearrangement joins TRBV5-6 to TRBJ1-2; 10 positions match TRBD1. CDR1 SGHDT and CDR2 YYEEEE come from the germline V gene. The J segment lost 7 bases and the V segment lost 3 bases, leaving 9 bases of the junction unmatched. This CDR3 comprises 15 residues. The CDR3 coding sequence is TGTGCCAGCAGCTCCCGGGACAGGGGTGTCTCTGGCTACACCTTC. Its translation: CASSSRDRGVSGYTF. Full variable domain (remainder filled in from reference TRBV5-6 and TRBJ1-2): DAGVTQSPTHLIKTRGQQVTLRCSPKSGHDTVSWYQQALGQGPQFIFQYYEEEERQRGNFPDRFSGHQFPNYSSELNVNALLLGDSALYLCASSSRDRGVSGYTFGSGTRLTVV.

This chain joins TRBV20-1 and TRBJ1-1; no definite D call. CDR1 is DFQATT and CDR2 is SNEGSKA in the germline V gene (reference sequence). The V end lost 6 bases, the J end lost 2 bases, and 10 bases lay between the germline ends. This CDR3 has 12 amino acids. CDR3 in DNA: TGCAGTGCAAGGAAGGGTAACACTGAAGCTTTCTTT. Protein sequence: CSARKGNTEAFF.

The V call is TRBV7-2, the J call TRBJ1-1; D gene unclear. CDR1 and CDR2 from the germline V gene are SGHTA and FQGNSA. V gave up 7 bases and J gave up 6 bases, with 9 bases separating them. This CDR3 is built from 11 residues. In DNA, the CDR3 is TGTGCCAGCACCCCAGCGGCTGAAGCTTTCTTT. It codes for CASTPAAEAFF.

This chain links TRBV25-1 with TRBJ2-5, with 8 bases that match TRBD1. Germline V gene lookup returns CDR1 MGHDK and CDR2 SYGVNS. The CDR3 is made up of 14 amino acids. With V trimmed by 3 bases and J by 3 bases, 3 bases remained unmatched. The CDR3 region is CASSDQTGEETQYF. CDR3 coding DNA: TGTGCCAGCAGTGACCAGACAGGGGAAGAGACCCAGTACTTC.

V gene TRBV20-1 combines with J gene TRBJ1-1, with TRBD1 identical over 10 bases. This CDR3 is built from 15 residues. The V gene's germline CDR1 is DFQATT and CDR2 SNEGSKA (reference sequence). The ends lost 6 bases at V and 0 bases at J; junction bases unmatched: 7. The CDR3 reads CSASPGQGMNTEAFF. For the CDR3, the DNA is TGCAGTGCCTCCCCGGGACAGGGGATGAACACTGAAGCTTTCTTT.

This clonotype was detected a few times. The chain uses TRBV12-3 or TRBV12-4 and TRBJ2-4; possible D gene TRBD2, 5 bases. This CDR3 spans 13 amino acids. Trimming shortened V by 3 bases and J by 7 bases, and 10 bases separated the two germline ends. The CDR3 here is CASSLAGSNIQYF. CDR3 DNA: TGTGCCAGCAGTTTGGCGGGTAGCAACATTCAGTACTTC.

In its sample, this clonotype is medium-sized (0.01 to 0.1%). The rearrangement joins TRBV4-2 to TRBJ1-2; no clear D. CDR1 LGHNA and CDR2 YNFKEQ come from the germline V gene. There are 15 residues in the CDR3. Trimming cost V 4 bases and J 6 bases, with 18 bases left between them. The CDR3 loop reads CASSPQRGGVDGYTF. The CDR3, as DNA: TGTGCCAGCAGCCCCCAGCGCGGCGGTGTCGATGGCTACACCTTC.

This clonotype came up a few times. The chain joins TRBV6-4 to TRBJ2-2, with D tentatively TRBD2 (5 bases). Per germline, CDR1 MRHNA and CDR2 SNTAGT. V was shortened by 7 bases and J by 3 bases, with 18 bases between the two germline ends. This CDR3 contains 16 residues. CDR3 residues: CASTRSSVGDTGELFF. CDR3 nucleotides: TGTGCCAGCACCAGAAGCAGCGTCGGGGACACCGGGGAGCTGTTTTTT.

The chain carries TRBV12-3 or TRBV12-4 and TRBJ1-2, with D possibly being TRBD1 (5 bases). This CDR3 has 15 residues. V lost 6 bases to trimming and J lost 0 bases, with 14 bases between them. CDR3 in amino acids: CASSSAGGTNYGYTF. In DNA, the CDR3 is TGTGCCAGCAGCTCCGCCGGGGGTACTAACTATGGCTACACCTTC.

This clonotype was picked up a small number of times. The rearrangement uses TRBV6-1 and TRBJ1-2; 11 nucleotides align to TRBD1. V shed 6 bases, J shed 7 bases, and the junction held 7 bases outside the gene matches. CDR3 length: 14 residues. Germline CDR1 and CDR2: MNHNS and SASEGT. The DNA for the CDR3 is TGTGCCAGCAGGCCAGCCGGGACAGGGGGTGGCTACACCTTC. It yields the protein CASRPAGTGGGYTF.

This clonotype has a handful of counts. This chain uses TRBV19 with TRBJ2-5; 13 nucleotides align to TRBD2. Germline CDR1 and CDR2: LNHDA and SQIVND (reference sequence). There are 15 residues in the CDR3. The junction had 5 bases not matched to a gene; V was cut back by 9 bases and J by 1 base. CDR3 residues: CASATSGGPQETQYF. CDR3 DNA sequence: TGTGCCAGCGCGACTAGCGGGGGGCCCCAAGAGACCCAGTACTTC.

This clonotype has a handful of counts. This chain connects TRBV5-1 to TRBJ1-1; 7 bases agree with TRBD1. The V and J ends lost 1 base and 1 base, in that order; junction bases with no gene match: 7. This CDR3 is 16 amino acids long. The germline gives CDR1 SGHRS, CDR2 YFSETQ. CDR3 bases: TGCGCCAGCAGCTTGTGGGGGACAGTCCCGAACACTGAAGCTTTCTTT. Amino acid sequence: CASSLWGTVPNTEAFF. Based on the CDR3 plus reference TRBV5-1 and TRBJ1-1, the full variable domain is KAGVTQTPRYLIKTRGQQVTLSCSPISGHRSVSWYQQTPGQGLQFLFEYFSETQRNKGNFPGRFSGRQFSNSRSEMNVSTLELGDSALYLCASSLWGTVPNTEAFFGQGTRLTVV.

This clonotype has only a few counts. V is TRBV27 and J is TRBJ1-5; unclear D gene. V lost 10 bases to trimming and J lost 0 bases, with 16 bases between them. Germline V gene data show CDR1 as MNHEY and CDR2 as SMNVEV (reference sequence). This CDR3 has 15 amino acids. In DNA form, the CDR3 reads TGTGCCACCTCTCGCAGCATAAATAGCAATCAGCCCCAGCATTTT. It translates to CATSRSINSNQPQHF.

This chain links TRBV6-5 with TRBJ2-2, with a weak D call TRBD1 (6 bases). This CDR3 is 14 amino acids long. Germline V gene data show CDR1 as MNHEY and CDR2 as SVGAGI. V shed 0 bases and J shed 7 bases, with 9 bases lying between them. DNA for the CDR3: TGTGCCAGCAGTTACTCTCAGGGGAGCGGGGAGCTGTTTTTT. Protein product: CASSYSQGSGELFF.

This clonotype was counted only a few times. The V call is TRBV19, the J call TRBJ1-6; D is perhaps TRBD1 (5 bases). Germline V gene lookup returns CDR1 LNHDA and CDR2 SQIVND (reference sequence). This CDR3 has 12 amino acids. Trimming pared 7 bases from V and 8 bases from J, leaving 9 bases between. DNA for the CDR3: TGTGCCAGTACTACCAGGGATTCACCCCTCCACTTT. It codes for CASTTRDSPLHF.

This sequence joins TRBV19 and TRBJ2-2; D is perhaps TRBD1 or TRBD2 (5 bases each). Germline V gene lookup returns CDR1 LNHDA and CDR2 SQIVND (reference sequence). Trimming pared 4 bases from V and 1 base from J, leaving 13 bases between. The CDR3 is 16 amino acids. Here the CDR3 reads CASSTSRGVNTGELFF. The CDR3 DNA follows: TGTGCCAGTAGTACCTCGAGAGGGGTGAACACCGGGGAGCTGTTTTTT.

The CDR3 loop reads CASTRTGTGANVLTF. Here the CDR3 DNA reads TGTGCCAGCACCCGGACAGGGACCGGGGCCAACGTCCTGACTTTC. V is TRBV27 and J is TRBJ2-6; 8 positions match TRBD1. After removal of 7 bases from V and 4 bases from J, the junction contained 6 bases not matched to a gene. This CDR3 comprises 15 residues. Germline assignment: CDR1 MNHEY and CDR2 SMNVEV (reference sequence).

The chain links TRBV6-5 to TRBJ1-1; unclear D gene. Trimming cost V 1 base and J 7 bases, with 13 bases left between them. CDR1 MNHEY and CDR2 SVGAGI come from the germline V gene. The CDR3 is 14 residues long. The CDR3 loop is CASSYFRALNEAFF. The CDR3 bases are TGTGCCAGCAGTTACTTCCGAGCCCTCAATGAAGCTTTCTTT.

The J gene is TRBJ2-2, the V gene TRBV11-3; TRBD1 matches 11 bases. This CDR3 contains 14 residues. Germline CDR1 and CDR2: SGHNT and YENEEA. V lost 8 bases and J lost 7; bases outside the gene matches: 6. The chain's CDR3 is CASAGQGAIGELFF. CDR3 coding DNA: TGTGCCAGCGCCGGACAGGGGGCGATCGGGGAGCTGTTTTTT.

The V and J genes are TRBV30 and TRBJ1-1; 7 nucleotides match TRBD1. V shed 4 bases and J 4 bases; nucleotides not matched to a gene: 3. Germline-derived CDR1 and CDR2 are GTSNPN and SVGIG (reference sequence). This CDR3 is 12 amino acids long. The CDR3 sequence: CAWTGGGTEAFF. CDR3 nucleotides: TGTGCCTGGACAGGGGGTGGCACTGAAGCTTTCTTT.

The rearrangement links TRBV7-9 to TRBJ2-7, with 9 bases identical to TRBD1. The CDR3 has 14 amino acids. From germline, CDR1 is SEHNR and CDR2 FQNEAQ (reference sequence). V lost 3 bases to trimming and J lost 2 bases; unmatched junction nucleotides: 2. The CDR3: CASSFGTGTYEQYF. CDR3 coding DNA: TGTGCCAGCAGCTTTGGGACAGGGACCTACGAGCAGTACTTC.

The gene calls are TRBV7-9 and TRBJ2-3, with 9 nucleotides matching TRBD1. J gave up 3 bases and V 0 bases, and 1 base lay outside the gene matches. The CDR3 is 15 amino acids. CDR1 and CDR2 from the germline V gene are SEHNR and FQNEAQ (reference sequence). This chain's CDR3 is CASSLATGGTDTQYF. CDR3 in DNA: TGTGCCAGCAGCTTAGCGACAGGGGGTACAGATACGCAGTATTTT. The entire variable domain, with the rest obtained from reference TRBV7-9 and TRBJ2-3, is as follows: DTGVSQNPRHKITKRGQNVTFRCDPISEHNRLYWYRQTLGQGPEFLTYFQNEAQLEKSRLLSDRFSAERPKGSFSTLEIQRTEQGDSAMYLCASSLATGGTDTQYFGPGTRLTVL.

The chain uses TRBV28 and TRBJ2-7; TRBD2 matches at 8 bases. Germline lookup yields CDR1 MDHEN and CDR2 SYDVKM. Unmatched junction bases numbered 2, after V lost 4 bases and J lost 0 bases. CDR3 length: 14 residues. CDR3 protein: CASSSSGSSYEQYF. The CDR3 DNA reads TGTGCCAGCAGTTCGAGCGGGAGCTCCTACGAGCAGTACTTC.

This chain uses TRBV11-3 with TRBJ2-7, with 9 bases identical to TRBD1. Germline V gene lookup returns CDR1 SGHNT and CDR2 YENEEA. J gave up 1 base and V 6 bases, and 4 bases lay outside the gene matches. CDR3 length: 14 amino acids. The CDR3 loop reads CASRPGQGSYEQYF. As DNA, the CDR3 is TGTGCCAGCAGGCCGGGACAGGGATCCTACGAGCAGTACTTC.

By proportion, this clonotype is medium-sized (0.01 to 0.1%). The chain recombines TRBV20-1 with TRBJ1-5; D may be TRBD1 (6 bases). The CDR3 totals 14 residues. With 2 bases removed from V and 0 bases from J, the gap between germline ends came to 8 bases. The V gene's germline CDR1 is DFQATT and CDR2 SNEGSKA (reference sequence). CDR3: CSARTDSSNQPQHF. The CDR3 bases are TGCAGTGCTAGAACGGACAGTAGCAATCAGCCCCAGCATTTT.

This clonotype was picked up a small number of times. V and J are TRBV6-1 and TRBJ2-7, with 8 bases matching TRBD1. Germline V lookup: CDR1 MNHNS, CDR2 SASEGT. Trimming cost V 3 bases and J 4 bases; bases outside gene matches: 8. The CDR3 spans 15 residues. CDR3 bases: TGTGCCAGCAGTGATGGGACAGGACCCTCGTACGAGCAGTACTTC. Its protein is CASSDGTGPSYEQYF.

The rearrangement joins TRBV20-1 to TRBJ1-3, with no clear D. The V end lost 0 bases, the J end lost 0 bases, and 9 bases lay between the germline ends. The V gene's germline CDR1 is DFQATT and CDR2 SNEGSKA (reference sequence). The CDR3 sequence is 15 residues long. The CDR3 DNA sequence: TGCAGTGCTAGAGATCGTACTGTCTCTGGAAACACCATATATTTT. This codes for CSARDRTVSGNTIYF.

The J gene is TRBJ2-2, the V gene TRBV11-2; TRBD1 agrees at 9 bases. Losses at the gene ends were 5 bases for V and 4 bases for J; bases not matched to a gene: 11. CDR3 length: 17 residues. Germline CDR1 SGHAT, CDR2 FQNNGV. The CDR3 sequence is CASSPRRDRVITGELFF. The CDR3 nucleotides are TGTGCCAGCAGCCCCCGGCGGGACAGGGTTATCACCGGGGAGCTGTTTTTT.

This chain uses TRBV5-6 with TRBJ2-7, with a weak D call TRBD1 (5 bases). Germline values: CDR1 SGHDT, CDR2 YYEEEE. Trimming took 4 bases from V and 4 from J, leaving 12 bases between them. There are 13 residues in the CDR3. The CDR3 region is CASSEKGIYEQYF. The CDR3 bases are TGTGCCAGCAGCGAGAAGGGGATATACGAGCAGTACTTC. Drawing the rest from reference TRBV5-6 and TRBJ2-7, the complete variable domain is DAGVTQSPTHLIKTRGQQVTLRCSPKSGHDTVSWYQQALGQGPQFIFQYYEEEERQRGNFPDRFSGHQFPNYSSELNVNALLLGDSALYLCASSEKGIYEQYFGPGTRLTVT.